Following are 28 T cell receptor beta chains from one sample sequenced in a study of beta chain features in type 1 diabetes. General study points: There was a moderate but significant shortening of TCRB CDR3s in all four CD4+ subsets of Type 1 diabetes patients.

The antigens of these receptors remain unknown. Expressed TCRB transcripts got sequenced, as all isolated RNA was reverse transcribed. The assay was immunoSEQ multiplex PCR, and TCRdb's table has in-frame clones only and misses some. Of tens of thousands of clones in the sample, 42% are singletons; the top ten hold 1.4% to 1.5%. The source material was Tregs from blood. The receptors shown here come from a man younger than 40 with type 1 diabetes.

This clone came up a few times. The chain combines TRBV9 with TRBJ1-1; possible D gene TRBD1, 6 bases. Looked up from germline, CDR1 is SGDLS and CDR2 is YYNGEE. This CDR3 is built from 14 residues. Trimming took off 0 bases at V and 5 bases at J, with 11 bases between the two ends. The CDR3 loop is CASSVGTAGTEAFF. CDR3 nucleotide sequence: TGTGCCAGCAGCGTAGGGACAGCTGGTACTGAAGCTTTCTTT.

The chain carries TRBV27 and TRBJ2-5; 7 bases line up with TRBD1. With V trimmed by 4 bases and J by 5 bases, 10 bases remained unmatched. CDR3 length: 15 amino acids. Per the germline V gene, CDR1 is MNHEY and CDR2 is SMNVEV (reference sequence). This chain's CDR3 is CASSSPGTVGETQYF. The CDR3 DNA reads TGTGCCAGCAGTTCCCCGGGGACAGTCGGGGAGACCCAGTACTTC.

This chain joins TRBV7-8 and TRBJ2-2, with 9 bases fitting TRBD2. CDR1 is SGHVS and CDR2 is FQNEAQ in the germline V gene. The CDR3 contains 16 residues. V shed 2 bases and J 1 base; nucleotides not matched to a gene: 2. CDR3: CASSLQLAGNTGELFF. CDR3 sequence (DNA): TGTGCCAGCAGCTTACAACTAGCGGGGAACACCGGGGAGCTGTTTTTT. Variable domain in full (rest from reference TRBV7-8 and TRBJ2-2): GAGVSQSPRYKVAKRGQDVALRCDPISGHVSLFWYQQALGQGPEFLTYFQNEAQLDKSGLPSDRFFAERPEGSVSTLKIQRTQQEDSAVYLCASSLQLAGNTGELFFGEGSRLTVL.

In its sample, this clone was seen once. CDR3 sequence: CASSVSGRASEQYF. The CDR3, as DNA: TGTGCCAGCAGCGTTAGCGGGAGGGCCTCCGAGCAGTACTTC. The gene calls are TRBV7-3 and TRBJ2-7, with 11 bases that match TRBD2. The V segment lost 5 bases and the J segment 6 bases; nucleotides outside the gene matches: 6. The CDR3 covers 14 residues. Germline V gene lookup returns CDR1 SGHTA and CDR2 FQGTGA.

The chain has TRBV5-7 and TRBJ2-2; the D is unclear. TRBV5-7 is marked as an open reading frame, function uncertain. V shed 0 bases and J shed 1 base, with 7 bases lying between them. There are 15 residues in the CDR3. This CDR3 reads CASSLGVMNTGELFF. The CDR3 coding sequence is TGTGCCAGCAGCTTGGGAGTTATGAACACCGGGGAGCTGTTTTTT.

DNA for the CDR3: TGTGCCAGTAGTATAGGACTAGCGGGGTACAATGAGCAGTTCTTC. Translation gives CASSIGLAGYNEQFF. The V call is TRBV19, the J call TRBJ2-1; 11 bases fit TRBD2. J gave up 4 bases and V 1 base, and 0 bases lay outside the gene matches. There are 15 residues in the CDR3. CDR1 and CDR2 from the germline V gene are LNHDA and SQIVND (reference sequence).

This clone came up a few times. The rearrangement links TRBV21-1 to TRBJ2-1; the table's D call TRBD2 went unverified against the DNA. TRBV21-1 is given as a pseudogene. The CDR3 totals 16 residues. The CDR3 reads CASSKLAGVMYNEQFF. In DNA form, the CDR3 reads TGTGCCAGCAGCAAGCTAGCGGGAGTTATGTACAATGAGCAGTTCTTC.

This clone was observed a few times. This chain uses TRBV7-9 with TRBJ2-7, with D uncertain. This CDR3 contains 12 residues. Between the trimmed V and J ends, which lost 1 base and 3 bases, there was a span of 4 bases. Per germline, CDR1 SEHNR and CDR2 FQNEAQ (reference sequence). CDR3 in DNA: TGTGCCAGCAGCTTAGAGCACTACGAGCAGTACTTC. Protein: CASSLEHYEQYF.

The chain has TRBV4-2 and TRBJ2-2; D is possibly TRBD2 (6 bases). The CDR3 covers 16 residues. The germline V gene encodes CDR1 LGHNA and CDR2 YNFKEQ. Trimming shortened V by 3 bases and J by 0 bases, and 11 bases separated the two germline ends. Written as DNA, the CDR3 is TGTGCCAGCAGCCAGAAAGCGGGTTCGAACACCGGGGAGCTGTTTTTT. This translates into CASSQKAGSNTGELFF.

The chain uses TRBV2 and TRBJ2-6; D might be TRBD1 (5 bases). The CDR3 has 15 amino acids. V lost 6 bases to trimming and J lost 0 bases, with 9 bases between them. Germline V gives CDR1 SNHLY, CDR2 FYNNEI. The CDR3 sequence is CASRKDSSGANVLTF. In DNA, the CDR3 is TGTGCCAGCAGGAAAGACAGCTCTGGGGCCAACGTCCTGACTTTC.

The V gene is TRBV30, the J gene TRBJ2-6, with TRBD1 matching 11 bases. The CDR3 totals 16 residues. The junction had 6 bases not matched to a gene; V was cut back by 8 bases and J by 0 bases. CDR1 is GTSNPN, CDR2 SVGIG, per germline (reference sequence). The CDR3 here is CAVPGQGVSGANVLTF. The DNA for the CDR3 is TGTGCCGTACCGGGACAGGGGGTCTCTGGGGCCAACGTCCTGACTTTC.

The genes are TRBV11-2 and TRBJ2-7, with 8 bases matching TRBD2. Unmatched junction bases numbered 7, after V lost 0 bases and J lost 6 bases. The CDR3 sequence is 15 residues long. From germline, CDR1 is SGHAT and CDR2 FQNNGV. CDR3 protein: CASSLDTGGPLEQYF. The CDR3 DNA is TGTGCCAGCAGCTTAGATACGGGAGGGCCTCTCGAGCAGTACTTC.

The chain links TRBV5-1 to TRBJ2-6, with a tentative D call TRBD1 (6 bases). CDR3 length equals 15 residues. CDR1 and CDR2 (germline): SGHRS, YFSETQ. Between the trimmed V and J ends, which lost 4 bases and 1 base, there was a span of 9 bases. CDR3 residues: CASSRTGSGANVLTF. DNA for the CDR3: TGCGCCAGCAGCAGAACAGGGTCTGGGGCCAACGTCCTGACTTTC.

J is TRBJ1-1 and V is TRBV27, with 7 bases matching TRBD1. In germline, CDR1 is MNHEY, CDR2 SMNVEV (reference sequence). The ends lost 3 bases at V and 5 bases at J; junction bases unmatched: 3. The CDR3 runs to 13 residues. CDR3 in DNA: TGTGCCAGCAGTTTCACAGGGGTAACTGAAGCTTTCTTT. Amino acids: CASSFTGVTEAFF.

The rearrangement links TRBV19 to TRBJ2-1; 10 bases fit TRBD2. CDR3 length: 16 amino acids. V was clipped by 6 bases and J by 3 bases; unmatched bases: 8. CDR1 and CDR2 (germline): LNHDA, SQIVND (reference sequence). DNA for the CDR3: TGTGCCAGTAGAATGAGGCTAGCGGGAGTCTACAATGAGCAGTTCTTC. Translated, it gives CASRMRLAGVYNEQFF.

V and J are TRBV2 and TRBJ1-5, with 8 bases aligning to TRBD1. The CDR3 has 16 amino acids. The V segment lost 1 base and the J segment 5 bases; nucleotides outside the gene matches: 7. The germline CDR1 and CDR2 sequences are SNHLY and FYNNEI. In DNA form, the CDR3 reads TGTGCCAGCAGTGAAGGAGGGCAGGGGGCTGATCAGCCCCAGCATTTT. Protein sequence: CASSEGGQGADQPQHF.

Only a few counts were recorded for this clone. J is TRBJ1-1 and V is TRBV28, with D perhaps TRBD1 (5 bases). Germline assignment: CDR1 MDHEN and CDR2 SYDVKM. V shed 8 bases and J shed 11 bases, with 15 bases lying between them. The CDR3 has 11 residues. The DNA for the CDR3 is TGTGCCAGCGGGGGGGTAACTCGGGCTTTCTTT. This encodes CASGGVTRAFF. The full variable domain, in which reference TRBV28 and TRBJ1-1 provide the parts outside the CDR3, is DVKVTQSSRYLVKRTGEKVFLECVQDMDHENMFWYRQDPGLGLRLIYFSYDVKMKEKGDIPEGYSVSREKKERFSLILESASTNQTSMYLCASGGVTRAFFGQGTRLTVV.

The J gene is TRBJ2-1, the V gene TRBV6-5, with 8 bases identical to TRBD2. The CDR3 sequence is 15 residues long. The germline V gene has CDR1 MNHEY and CDR2 SVGAGI. Trimming took 5 bases from V and 9 from J; bases not matched to a gene: 12. CDR3 nucleotides: TGTGCCAGCAGTCGCGAAACTAGCGGAGTTGGTGAGCAGTTCTTC. This encodes CASSRETSGVGEQFF.

This clone was counted a few times. The chain combines TRBV6-5 with TRBJ2-5, with a weak D call TRBD1 (6 bases). V was shortened by 0 bases and J by 3 bases, with 14 bases between the two germline ends. This CDR3 contains 16 residues. Germline-derived CDR1 and CDR2 are MNHEY and SVGAGI. CDR3 residues: CASSYSPGAIEETQYF. CDR3 DNA: TGTGCCAGCAGTTACTCTCCAGGGGCCATCGAAGAGACCCAGTACTTC.

The V and J genes are TRBV10-3 and TRBJ2-7; 7 bases agree with TRBD2. CDR1 and CDR2 (germline): ENHRY, SYGVKD. V gave up 7 bases and J gave up 3 bases; unmatched junction bases: 9. This CDR3 is built from 14 residues. CDR3 amino acids: CAITPGSSGYEQYF. The CDR3 bases are TGTGCCATCACCCCAGGGTCTAGCGGCTACGAGCAGTACTTC.

V usage is TRBV5-1 and J usage is TRBJ1-3, with 8 bases that match TRBD1. The J segment lost 1 base and the V segment lost 2 bases, leaving 5 bases of the junction unmatched. The CDR3 runs 16 residues. Germline CDR1 is SGHRS and CDR2 is YFSETQ. The CDR3 loop is CASSFGQGTSGNTIYF. Here the CDR3 DNA reads TGCGCCAGCAGCTTCGGACAGGGAACGTCTGGAAACACCATATATTTT.

This chain joins TRBV5-1 and TRBJ2-2; the match to TRBD2 covers 11 bases. The ends lost 4 bases at V and 4 bases at J; junction bases unmatched: 3. This CDR3 comprises 15 residues. CDR1 is SGHRS, CDR2 YFSETQ, per germline. CDR3 loop: CASSMGLAATGELFF. Here the CDR3 DNA reads TGCGCCAGCAGCATGGGACTAGCGGCCACCGGGGAGCTGTTTTTT. Full variable domain (remainder filled in from reference TRBV5-1 and TRBJ2-2): KAGVTQTPRYLIKTRGQQVTLSCSPISGHRSVSWYQQTPGQGLQFLFEYFSETQRNKGNFPGRFSGRQFSNSRSEMNVSTLELGDSALYLCASSMGLAATGELFFGEGSRLTVL.

This clone showed up just a few times. This chain connects TRBV7-2 to TRBJ2-5; 7 nucleotides match TRBD2. The CDR3 is 16 amino acids. With 1 base clipped from V and 0 bases from J, the junction kept 5 bases outside the gene matches. Germline lookup yields CDR1 SGHTA and CDR2 FQGNSA. The CDR3 nucleotides are TGTGCCAGCAGCTTAGGGGCGGGAGCGAACCAAGAGACCCAGTACTTC. This codes for CASSLGAGANQETQYF.

The J gene is TRBJ2-1, the V gene TRBV19; no clear D. This CDR3 comprises 16 residues. V was clipped by 1 base and J by 0 bases, with 10 bases between them. Germline assignment: CDR1 LNHDA and CDR2 SQIVND (reference sequence). The CDR3 protein is CASSIAVYNSYNEQFF. The CDR3 DNA reads TGTGCCAGTAGTATAGCTGTCTATAACTCCTACAATGAGCAGTTCTTC.

This chain connects TRBV5-4 to TRBJ2-5, with 8 bases identical to TRBD1. Germline assignment: CDR1 SGHNT and CDR2 YYREEE (reference sequence). This CDR3 has 14 residues. After removal of 4 bases from V and 2 bases from J, the junction contained 4 bases not matched to a gene. CDR3 sequence (DNA): TGTGCCAGCAGCAGCCGGGACAGGCAAGAGACCCAGTACTTC. Translation gives CASSSRDRQETQYF.

In DNA form, the CDR3 reads TGTGCCAGCAAGTCCCCTCGAGGGACAGGCGAAAAACTGTTTTTT. As protein: CASKSPRGTGEKLFF. This chain uses TRBV28 with TRBJ1-4, with 8 nucleotides matching TRBD1. Germline loops: CDR1 MDHEN, CDR2 SYDVKM. CDR3 length equals 15 residues. V lost 7 bases to trimming and J lost 8 bases; unmatched junction nucleotides: 12.

This clone came up a few times. CDR3 sequence: CASKSRSQETQYF. The CDR3 region has the DNA TGTGCCAGCAAATCGCGGTCACAAGAGACCCAGTACTTC. This chain joins TRBV6-5 and TRBJ2-5; D is uncertain. V gave up 7 bases and J gave up 2 bases, with 11 bases separating them. The V gene's germline CDR1 is MNHEY and CDR2 SVGAGI. The CDR3 spans 13 residues.

In this sample, this clone turned up once. This chain joins TRBV6-1 and TRBJ2-1, with D possibly TRBD2 on 6 matching bases. The V end was cut by 2 bases, the J end by 6 bases, with 8 bases between. The CDR3 has 13 amino acids. Germline V gives CDR1 MNHNS, CDR2 SASEGT. CDR3 sequence: CASSERDFNEQFF. CDR3 coding DNA: TGTGCCAGCAGTGAAAGGGACTTCAATGAGCAGTTCTTC.